This T cell receptor (beta chain) is drawn from a study of cytomegalovirus exposure and HLA in healthy donors. With regard to this clone: As yet, its antigen is unknown.

With 60 Vbeta and 13 Jbeta primers, the PCR was carried out. Sequencing used immunoSEQ multiplex PCR; TCRdb keeps in-frame clones, though not all of them. The sample yields about 130,000 clones, about 80% seen once. General observations from the study: Later analysis identified a missense DCLRE1C variant that was linked to TCR beta V- and J-gene trimming.

Those who donated were healthy bone marrow donors. The germline V and J ends were trimmed by 2 bases and 10 bases, with 12 bases remaining between them. This CDR3 contains 13 residues. Germline V gives CDR1 SGHNT, CDR2 YENEEA. The sample was PBMCs. This receptor was taken from a boy under 10 years old in good health and CMV-seronegative. The chain joins TRBV11-3 to TRBJ2-1; tentatively, D is TRBD2 (6 bases). As DNA, the CDR3 is TGTGCCAGCAGCTTAAGGCGGGGCGGGGAGCAGTTCTTC. The encoded protein is CASSLRRGGEQFF.